The rows below give T cell receptor beta chains drawn from one sample of a study of T cells after yellow fever vaccination. One entry per CDR3 protein, called by TCRdb with MiXCR from the 5' RACE reads. The profile shows 300,000 to 450,000 distinct CDR3 sequences, 6.2% of them singletons. The source material was PBMCs, sampled 5 days after the yellow fever booster vaccination. These receptors were obtained from a young man who received the YFV17D yellow fever vaccine. Each CDR3 is given with its conserved first and last residue. D genes are given only for firm matches. The size entry is marked missing in some rows and otherwise reads once, few, many or a size class.

DNA: TGCGCCAGCAGCCGAAGCGGGGGAGAGGAGACCCAGTACTTC
CDR3: CASSRSGGEETQYF
size: .
D: TRBD2
J: TRBJ2-5
V: TRBV5-1

DNA: TGTGCCAGCAGCTTGTTCCTACAAGTGGGGACAACGGACTACTTC
CDR3: CASSLFLQVGTTDYF
size: many
D: .
J: TRBJ2-5
V: TRBV7-8

DNA: TGTGCCAGCAGCTCAGGGATTCGGGAGACCCAGTACTTC
CDR3: CASSSGIRETQYF
size: .
D: .
J: TRBJ2-5
V: TRBV7-2

DNA: TGTGCCAGCTCACCAGACGGGGCCGGGGAGCTGTTTTTT
CDR3: CASSPDGAGELFF
size: many
D: .
J: TRBJ2-2
V: TRBV18

DNA: TGCAGCGTGACCCATGGGACAGGGGGTAATGAGCAGTTCTTC
CDR3: CSVTHGTGGNEQFF
size: few
D: TRBD1
J: TRBJ2-1
V: TRBV29-1

DNA: TGTGCCAGCAGTTTACGGACTGGTATCACAGATACGCAGTATTTT
CDR3: CASSLRTGITDTQYF
size: many
D: .
J: TRBJ2-3
V: TRBV27

DNA: TGCAGTGCTACAAGCGGGACAGTCAAAAACATTCAGTACTTC
CDR3: CSATSGTVKNIQYF
size: .
D: .
J: TRBJ2-4
V: TRBV20-1

DNA: TGTGCCAGCAGTTACACTGGGAGGTCTGGAAACACCATATATTTT
CDR3: CASSYTGRSGNTIYF
size: few
D: .
J: TRBJ1-3
V: TRBV6-5

DNA: TGTGCCAGCAGTCATCCGGGCTACAATGAGCAGTTCTTC
CDR3: CASSHPGYNEQFF
size: .
D: .
J: TRBJ2-1
V: TRBV6-2/TRBV6-3

DNA: TGCGCCAGCGTCCCTAGCGGGAGTTACCTCCAAGAGACCCAGTACTTC
CDR3: CASVPSGSYLQETQYF
size: few
D: TRBD2
J: TRBJ2-5
V: TRBV5-1

DNA: TGTGCCACCAGTGATGGGACAGGGGTCGAAAAACTGTTTTTT
CDR3: CATSDGTGVEKLFF
size: few
D: TRBD1
J: TRBJ1-4
V: TRBV24-1

DNA: TGTGCCAGCACCCCCGGAAGCTCCTACGATCAGTACTTC
CDR3: CASTPGSSYDQYF
size: .
D: .
J: TRBJ2-7
V: TRBV28

DNA: TGTGCCAGCAGGGGGGGACTAGCGGTCACAGATACGCAGTATTTT
CDR3: CASRGGLAVTDTQYF
size: .
D: TRBD2
J: TRBJ2-3
V: TRBV5-6

DNA: TGTGCCAGCAGGCGAGTGAAGGGACTAGATGGAGAGACCCAGTACTTC
CDR3: CASRRVKGLDGETQYF
size: few
D: TRBD2
J: TRBJ2-5
V: TRBV6-1

DNA: TGTGCCAGCAGTCCCCAGCGGCGTGGCTACACCTTC
CDR3: CASSPQRRGYTF
size: few
D: .
J: TRBJ1-2
V: TRBV12-3/TRBV12-4

DNA: TGTGCCAGCAGCTCACAGGGCGGGGACATTCAGTACTTC
CDR3: CASSSQGGDIQYF
size: .
D: .
J: TRBJ2-4
V: TRBV7-2

DNA: TGTGCCAGCAGCCCAATATTTACTAGCACAGATACGCAGTATTTT
CDR3: CASSPIFTSTDTQYF
size: .
D: .
J: TRBJ2-3
V: TRBV11-2

DNA: TGTGCCAGCAGCACCCCCGGGATGAACTATGGCTACACCTTC
CDR3: CASSTPGMNYGYTF
size: .
D: .
J: TRBJ1-2
V: TRBV12-3/TRBV12-4

DNA: TGCGCCAGCAGCCAAGGACAGGGTTCCGGGGAGCTGTTTTTT
CDR3: CASSQGQGSGELFF
size: few
D: TRBD1
J: TRBJ2-2
V: TRBV4-3

DNA: TGTGCCAGCAGTAACCTAGCGGTTAGCACAGATACGCAGTATTTT
CDR3: CASSNLAVSTDTQYF
size: few
D: TRBD2
J: TRBJ2-3
V: TRBV12-3/TRBV12-4

DNA: TGTGCCAGCTCACCACCGCGACTCATCGGCACAGATACGCAGTATTTT
CDR3: CASSPPRLIGTDTQYF
size: few
D: .
J: TRBJ2-3
V: TRBV18

DNA: TGTGCCAGCAGTTACACCAATCAGCCCCAGCATTTT
CDR3: CASSYTNQPQHF
size: .
D: .
J: TRBJ1-5
V: TRBV6-2/TRBV6-3

DNA: TGCGCCAGCAGCTTCCCGGACGATACGCAGTATTTT
CDR3: CASSFPDDTQYF
size: many
D: .
J: TRBJ2-3
V: TRBV5-1

DNA: TGCGCCAGCAGCCAAAGCACTAGTCCGGGGGAGACCCAGTACTTC
CDR3: CASSQSTSPGETQYF
size: many
D: .
J: TRBJ2-5
V: TRBV4-3

DNA: TGTGCCAGCTCACCACCTGAGACACTCAAGTTCTTC
CDR3: CASSPPETLKFF
size: many
D: .
J: TRBJ2-1
V: TRBV18

DNA: TGTGCCAGCAGCCCGGACAGGGATAGCAATCAGCCCCAGCATTTT
CDR3: CASSPDRDSNQPQHF
size: .
D: TRBD1
J: TRBJ1-5
V: TRBV7-8

DNA: TGTGCCAGCAGTTACCCCGGACAAATGTACGAGCAGTACTTC
CDR3: CASSYPGQMYEQYF
size: .
D: .
J: TRBJ2-7
V: TRBV6-2/TRBV6-3

DNA: TGTGCCAGTAGTAGTTGGGTTCGCAATCAGCCCCAGCATTTT
CDR3: CASSSWVRNQPQHF
size: .
D: .
J: TRBJ1-5
V: TRBV19

DNA: TGCGCCAGCAGCTTGGAAGGGACAGCGGGGGAGAACATTCAGTACTTC
CDR3: CASSLEGTAGENIQYF
size: .
D: .
J: TRBJ2-4
V: TRBV5-1

DNA: TGTGCCAGCAGTTACGATAAAGTTGGGGTAGGAGAGACCCAGTACTTC
CDR3: CASSYDKVGVGETQYF
size: few
D: .
J: TRBJ2-5
V: TRBV6-5

DNA: TGTGCCAGCAGCGCGACAGGGTCTGACACCGGGGAGCTGTTTTTT
CDR3: CASSATGSDTGELFF
size: many
D: TRBD1
J: TRBJ2-2
V: TRBV7-2

DNA: TGTGCCAGCAGCCAAGCCTTGTTAAGGACAACCAACACCGGGGAGCTGTTTTTT
CDR3: CASSQALLRTTNTGELFF
size: .
D: .
J: TRBJ2-2
V: TRBV4-2

DNA: TGCGCCAGCAGCTTGGATCTAGCGGGATACAATGAGCAGTTCTTC
CDR3: CASSLDLAGYNEQFF
size: .
D: TRBD2
J: TRBJ2-1
V: TRBV5-1

DNA: TGTGCCAGGGACCACTCCTACGAGCAGTACTTC
CDR3: CARDHSYEQYF
size: many
D: .
J: TRBJ2-7
V: TRBV6-5

DNA: TGCGCCAGCAGCCCCCTCGCGGGATCCCTTTACAGCTCCTACAATGAGCAGTTCTTC
CDR3: CASSPLAGSLYSSYNEQFF
size: few
D: .
J: TRBJ2-1
V: TRBV5-1

DNA: TGCGCCAGCAGCCCCGGAGGGGCGACCAACGAGCAGTACTTC
CDR3: CASSPGGATNEQYF
size: .
D: .
J: TRBJ2-7
V: TRBV5-1

DNA: TGCGCCAGCGCCTTCGGACTAGACTACGAGCAGTACTTC
CDR3: CASAFGLDYEQYF
size: many
D: TRBD2
J: TRBJ2-7
V: TRBV5-1